This T cell receptor beta chain was identified during a study of blood T cell repertoires in COVID-19. CDR1 is MNHNS and CDR2 is SASEGT in the germline V gene. Trimming cost V 1 base and J 3 bases, with 9 bases left between them. The CDR3 runs to 14 residues. Assay: immunoSEQ multiplex PCR; the TCRdb copy retains only in-frame clones and omits some. The profile shows approximately 400,000 clones, approximately 88% of them singletons. The sequenced material came from peripheral blood. The receptor comes from a woman aged 45-59 years with COVID-19, enrolled during active disease. V and J are TRBV6-1 and TRBJ1-2; D call uncertain. Here the CDR3 DNA reads TGTGCCAGCAGTGAAGATCGGGGTGACTATGGCTACACCTTC. This translates into CASSEDRGDYGYTF.